This T cell receptor beta chain was captured by sequencing in a study of long-term antiretroviral therapy in people with HIV (dated by TCRdb to between 2021 and 2024). Study-level background: The earliest samples were collected about a decade before the 2015 WHO recommendation for immediate ART, when ART was typically delayed until CD4 counts fell. A retrospective serial study tested whether changes in peripheral blood TRB repertoire composition and diversity were associated with ART initiation and durable HIV suppression. From some 30 adults with confirmed HIV infection, the cohort provided roughly 200 cryopreserved PBMC samples, gathered serially across a mean of about 6 years (range 1-12). Of the 30 participants with HIV, about a dozen were female. Test extractions of a monoclonal T-cell line alongside about 35 polyclonal samples showed no cross-contamination during QIAcube processing. Overall study outcomes, separate from this receptor: Inferences about post-ART repertoire changes were limited because no data were available on ART adherence, viral resistance or therapy changes. Limited PBMC availability meant only the TCR beta chain was sequenced, without alpha chain pairing. A significant increase in TRB diversity was found to be associated with ART initiation, although TRB diversity was observed to remain significantly below that of transplant donor controls even after long-term ART. Expanded TRB clones identified before ART initiation dominated the repertoire at all time points, although this dominance fluctuated and declined in many PLHIV after ART. The samples span the years 2004 to 2017, and the ART regimens used at that time may not be as effective as current regimens. Because pre-ART samples had limited cell numbers, profiling was done on unsorted PBMC rather than on sorted CD4+ and CD8+ T cells. Narrower CDR3 length ranges were observed in HIV repertoires than in controls, and an antigen-experienced repertoire with only a slight naive shift after ART was suggested by the network structure.

The immunoSEQ hsTCRB v3.0 assay was used at survey level resolution for TRB variable region sequencing. The target sequencing depth for TRB was about 40,000-55,000 T-cell genomes per sample. TRB libraries were pooled and sequenced on an Illumina MiSeq using a v3 150-cycle kit. The paper's processing steps were these. Repertoire analysis was performed in R inside a reproducible Nextflow workflow that covered QC, data transformation and analysis. Custom analyses were implemented in LymphoSeq2, an R package for AIRR-Seq data exploration. After excluding a handful of samples that yielded fewer than 5000 total TRB sequences, 190 or so HIV repertoires remained for analysis. Among the roughly 190 retained HIV repertoires, under 65 were collected before ART initiation and under 150 after ART initiation. Repertoires were downsampled to 5000 TRB nucleotide sequences, with summary statistics averaged over 100 downsampling iterations. TRB sequences were retained for analysis only if CDR3 regions of at least seven amino acids were present. A Shannon entropy-derived clonality score and the Gini coefficient were used to measure diversity. In repertoire networks, the top 5000 CDR3 amino acid sequences were linked whenever an edit distance of one separated two sequences. For TRB CDR3 amino acid sequences, GLIPH2 was used to predict antigen specificity groups and MHC restriction. Known CMV, EBV, HIV or tissue antigen associations were flagged by matching CDR3 amino acid sequences against VDJdb and McPAS-TCR. Pre-ART, post-ART and control groups were compared with Wilcoxon signed-rank tests and Holm-Bonferroni correction. In TCRdb, the immuneACCESS table is reduced to in-frame sequences with V and J assigned. These tables do not hold every clone; where another copy was compared, an unresolved V gene accounts for under half, and the others remain unexplained. For V, J and clone size, that table is used; D and trimming come from the DNA. Recorded for this sample are tens of thousands of clones; about 85% of them occurred a single time. The top ten hold 12% of the sample.

On this clone: The target of this receptor is not known. One base away there is no much larger clone; base qualities are not given.

Inclusive of the bounding cysteine and phenylalanine, the CDR3 is 15 residues long. CDR3 DNA is the only sequence kept; it has 45 bases, read in frame from the first base. At the junction V is shortened by 2 bases and J by 0 bases, with 11 bases in between. The germline V gene sets CDR1 to SGHNT and CDR2 to YENEEA. Participants were included only if at least one PBMC sample before ART initiation and at least two post-ART samples were available. Treatment was received in the United States of America by all participants with HIV. Before DNA extraction, cryopreserved samples of roughly 1-10 million PBMC were thawed and washed. At the time of the earliest PBMC sample for each participant with HIV, ages ranged from roughly 23 to 55 years. PBMC samples were contributed by each participant from 1-4 timepoints before ART initiation and 2-8 timepoints after ART initiation, with a median of 7 samples. Serial HIV viral load, CD4+ T-cell count, ART history and demographic data were obtained for every participant. A Qiagen kit on a QIAcube was used to extract genomic DNA from unsorted PBMC, with samples processed in batches of 12.

The sequencing here drew on unsorted PBMCs, taken 1.6 years after starting antiretroviral therapy. The chain employs TRBV11-3 and TRBJ2-7; the D gene cannot be resolved reliably. This clonotype was obtained from a man aged 35 to 55 with HIV. The bases read TGTGCCAGCAGCTTATTACGGCAGGCCTCCTACGAGCAGTACTTC. Translated, this gives CASSLLRQASYEQYF.